This T cell receptor (beta chain) came from a study of beta chain features in type 1 diabetes. The overall study: What patients shared with healthy donors was a similar profile of age, gender and cell yields. Over all samples combined, some 99,000,000 sorted cells were examined. Findings and limits, study-wide: Moderate yet significant TCRB CDR3 shortening was seen in Type 1 diabetes patients in all four CD4+ subsets. Compared with healthy donors, patients appeared to share more similar naive, central memory and regulatory TCRB repertoires. For patients and controls alike, PCR might favor shorter templates to the same degree.

Reverse transcription of all isolated RNA meant that expressed TCRB transcripts were sequenced. Sequencing was performed with immunoSEQ multiplex PCR; in TCRdb, only in-frame clones are kept and a portion is missing. The sample holds about 30,000 clones, 56% seen once. Looked up from germline, CDR1 is LNHDA and CDR2 is SQIVND (reference sequence). V trimming: 5 bases; J trimming: 5 bases; junction bases outside the gene matches: 9. CDR3 size: 17 residues. With respect to this clone: Its antigen is as yet unknown.

Sequences were obtained from Tregs from blood. The chain couples TRBV19 to TRBJ2-1; the match to TRBD2 covers 13 bases. The TCR originated in a young woman with type 1 diabetes. CDR3 sequence reads: CASSPLGTSGKDNEQFF. CDR3 nucleotides: TGTGCCAGTAGTCCCCTTGGGACTAGCGGGAAGGACAATGAGCAGTTCTTC.